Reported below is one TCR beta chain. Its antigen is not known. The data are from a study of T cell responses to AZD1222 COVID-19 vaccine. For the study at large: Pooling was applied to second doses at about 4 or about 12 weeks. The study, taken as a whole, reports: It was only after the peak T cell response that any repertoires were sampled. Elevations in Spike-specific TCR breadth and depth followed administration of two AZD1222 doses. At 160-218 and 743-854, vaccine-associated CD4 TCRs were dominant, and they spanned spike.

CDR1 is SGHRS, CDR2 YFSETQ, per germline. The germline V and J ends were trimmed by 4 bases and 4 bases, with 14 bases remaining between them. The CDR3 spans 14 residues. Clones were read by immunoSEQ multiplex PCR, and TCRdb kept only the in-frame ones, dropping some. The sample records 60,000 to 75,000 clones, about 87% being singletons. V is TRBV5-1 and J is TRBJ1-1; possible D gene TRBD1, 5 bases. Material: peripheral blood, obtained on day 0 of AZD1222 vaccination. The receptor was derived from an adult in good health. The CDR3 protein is CASSTDPGSTEAFF. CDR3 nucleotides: TGCGCCAGCAGCACGGATCCAGGGTCCACTGAAGCTTTCTTT. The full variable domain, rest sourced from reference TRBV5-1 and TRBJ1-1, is KAGVTQTPRYLIKTRGQQVTLSCSPISGHRSVSWYQQTPGQGLQFLFEYFSETQRNKGNFPGRFSGRQFSNSRSEMNVSTLELGDSALYLCASSTDPGSTEAFFGQGTRLTVV.